The clone carrying this T cell receptor beta chain was seen a handful of times. The antigen is not known. Donors in the study were healthy people who gave bone marrow. This sample was taken from a study of cytomegalovirus exposure and HLA in healthy donors. Looking at the study overall: The Caucasian-associated ancestry cluster contained 81% of the approximately 430 genotyped donors. Notes on the study in general: One later analysis reportedly identified an Asian-associated ancestry cluster that showed fewer N-insertions than the roughly 620-donor mean.

Germline V lookup: CDR1 SGHRS, CDR2 YFSETQ. V lost 3 bases and J 3 bases, leaving 16 bases between the germline ends. The length of the CDR3 is 16 residues. PCR used 60 Vbeta primers and 13 Jbeta primers. The method was immunoSEQ multiplex PCR; TCRdb's version includes in-frame clones alone and lacks a portion of them. The table includes approximately 160,000 clones, roughly 71% detected once. Input material: PBMCs. The clonotype comes from a male donor in good health and CMV-seropositive. The rearrangement joins TRBV5-1 to TRBJ2-1; weak D call: TRBD2 (7 bases). The CDR3 reads CASSSSRGGNYNEQFF. DNA for the CDR3: TGCGCCAGCAGCTCCTCGAGGGGGGGGAACTACAATGAGCAGTTCTTC.